This is a list of T cell receptor beta chains from one sample in a study of T cell changes during pregnancy in multiple sclerosis. This table comes from immunoSEQ multiplex PCR, and its TCRdb copy is limited to in-frame clones, with some not included. The profile shows about 80,000 clones, 92% of them singletons. The material sequenced was peripheral blood, taken before pregnancy. These receptors came from a female donor with multiple sclerosis, enrolled in a pregnancy study. Both conserved end residues are part of each CDR3. Each record gives: D gene, J gene, clone size, V gene, CDR3 DNA, CDR3 protein. A D gene is named only where the DNA matches it firmly. Only some rows state a clone size, as once, few, many or a class for expanded clones.

D: TRBD1
J: TRBJ2-7
size: once
V: TRBV14
DNA: TGTGCCAGCAGCCGACAGGGGGCCTACGAGCAGTACTTC
CDR3: CASSRQGAYEQYF

D: TRBD2
J: TRBJ2-7
size: NA
V: TRBV7-2
DNA: TGTGCCAGCAGCGCCTTAGCGGGAGGGCTAGGCGAGCAGTACTTC
CDR3: CASSALAGGLGEQYF

D: TRBD1
J: TRBJ1-2
size: NA
V: TRBV29-1
DNA: TGCAGCGTTGGACAGGGGGTTAACTATGGCTACACCTTC
CDR3: CSVGQGVNYGYTF

D: TRBD1
J: TRBJ1-6
size: NA
V: TRBV27
DNA: TGTGCCAGCAGCCCGGGGACAGAGAATTCACCCCTCCACTTT
CDR3: CASSPGTENSPLHF

D: NA
J: TRBJ1-5
size: NA
V: TRBV27
DNA: TGTGCCAGCAGTCCACTGTCGGGGGGCGGGAATCAGCCCCAGCATTTT
CDR3: CASSPLSGGGNQPQHF

D: NA
J: TRBJ2-7
size: NA
V: TRBV27
DNA: TGTGCCAGCAGTTCCGGCTACGAGCAGTACTTC
CDR3: CASSSGYEQYF

D: NA
J: TRBJ1-1
size: NA
V: TRBV19
DNA: TGTGCCAGTAGCCAGGAGGGGAACACTGAAGCTTTCTTT
CDR3: CASSQEGNTEAFF

D: TRBD1
J: TRBJ2-7
size: NA
V: TRBV6-1
DNA: TGTGCCAGCAGCCCGAAGACAGGGGACTCCTACGAGCAGTACTTC
CDR3: CASSPKTGDSYEQYF

D: TRBD2
J: TRBJ2-1
size: NA
V: TRBV19
DNA: TGTGCCAGTAGCGGAGAGGGGTTTGGCGGGAGGGTCCCTCTAAATGAGCAGTTCTTC
CDR3: CASSGEGFGGRVPLNEQFF

D: TRBD1
J: TRBJ2-5
size: NA
V: TRBV6-6
DNA: TGTGCCAGCAGTCCCCCGGGACAGAACCAAGAGACCCAGTACTTC
CDR3: CASSPPGQNQETQYF

D: NA
J: TRBJ1-1
size: NA
V: TRBV2
DNA: TGTGCCAGCAGTGAATCTAGGGGTGAGAACACTGAAGCTTTCTTT
CDR3: CASSESRGENTEAFF

D: NA
J: TRBJ2-7
size: few
V: TRBV15
DNA: TGTGCCACCAGCAGAGATATGTTAGGGGACGAGCAGTACTTC
CDR3: CATSRDMLGDEQYF

D: NA
J: TRBJ2-3
size: NA
V: TRBV7-9
DNA: TGTGCCAGCAGCTTTAAGGGGGATACGCAGTATTTT
CDR3: CASSFKGDTQYF

D: TRBD1
J: TRBJ1-5
size: NA
V: TRBV6-5
DNA: TGTGCCAGCAGTGCTTGGACAGGAGGCAATCAGCCCCAGCATTTT
CDR3: CASSAWTGGNQPQHF

D: NA
J: TRBJ2-2
size: NA
V: TRBV10-3
DNA: TGTGCCATGGGACAGAACACCGGGGAGCTGTTTTTT
CDR3: CAMGQNTGELFF

D: TRBD1
J: TRBJ1-5
size: NA
V: TRBV30
DNA: TGCGCCTGGAGTGGACCGGGACAGGGTAATCAGCCCCAGCATTTT
CDR3: CAWSGPGQGNQPQHF

D: TRBD1
J: TRBJ1-1
size: NA
V: TRBV7-9
DNA: TGTGCCAGCAGCCTTCCGTCCGACAGGGATAATGCTTTCTTT
CDR3: CASSLPSDRDNAFF

D: NA
J: TRBJ2-1
size: NA
V: TRBV6-1
DNA: TGTGCCACCCGACTAGTAAAGCAGTTCTTC
CDR3: CATRLVKQFF

D: TRBD2
J: TRBJ2-1
size: once
V: TRBV28
DNA: TGTGCCAGCAGTACCCAACTAGCGAATGAGCAGTTCTTC
CDR3: CASSTQLANEQFF

D: NA
J: TRBJ2-1
size: NA
V: TRBV9
DNA: TGTGCCAGCAGCACCAGAGTCACGGGGAGTGAGCAGTTCTTC
CDR3: CASSTRVTGSEQFF

D: NA
J: TRBJ2-7
size: NA
V: TRBV9
DNA: TGTGCCAGCAGCGTAGAATCGGGAACCTACGAGCAGTACTTC
CDR3: CASSVESGTYEQYF

D: NA
J: TRBJ2-7
size: once
V: TRBV11-2
DNA: TGTGCCAGCAGCTTAGATCACAGGTCCACCATTTACTACGAGCAGTACTTC
CDR3: CASSLDHRSTIYYEQYF

D: TRBD1
J: TRBJ2-7
size: NA
V: TRBV6-5
DNA: TGTGCCAGCAGTTACCGCGGGGACAGGGGATCCTACGAGCAGTACTTC
CDR3: CASSYRGDRGSYEQYF

D: TRBD1
J: TRBJ2-7
size: NA
V: TRBV11-2
DNA: TGTGCCAGCAGCTACACAGGGGACGAGCAGTACTTC
CDR3: CASSYTGDEQYF

D: TRBD2
J: TRBJ2-6
size: NA
V: TRBV7-2
DNA: TGTGCCAGCAGCTACGGGGGGATGGGGGCCAACGTCCTGACTTTC
CDR3: CASSYGGMGANVLTF

D: NA
J: TRBJ2-5
size: NA
V: TRBV29-1
DNA: TGCAGCGTTGAGGAGTCGCCCCAGTACTTC
CDR3: CSVEESPQYF

D: NA
J: TRBJ2-3
size: NA
V: TRBV5-1
DNA: TGCGCCAGCACTGACAGCGGGCCAGCAGATACGCAGTATTTT
CDR3: CASTDSGPADTQYF

D: TRBD1
J: TRBJ2-5
size: NA
V: TRBV7-8
DNA: TGTGCCAGCAGCTTGGTAGGACAGGTCGAGACCCAGTACTTC
CDR3: CASSLVGQVETQYF

D: NA
J: TRBJ2-3
size: NA
V: TRBV28
DNA: TGTGCCAGCAGTTTCGGACAGCACACAGATACGCAGTATTTT
CDR3: CASSFGQHTDTQYF

D: TRBD2
J: TRBJ2-1
size: NA
V: TRBV19
DNA: TGTGCCAGTAGTATAGAGAGCGGGAGAGCCAATGAGCAGTTCTTC
CDR3: CASSIESGRANEQFF

D: TRBD1
J: TRBJ1-4
size: NA
V: TRBV10-3
DNA: TGTGCCATCAGAGCAGGACAGGGCACTAATGAAAAACTGTTTTTT
CDR3: CAIRAGQGTNEKLFF

D: NA
J: TRBJ1-3
size: once
V: TRBV7-6
DNA: TGTGCCAGCAGCCCACTACCGGAGCCTGGAAACACCATATATTTT
CDR3: CASSPLPEPGNTIYF

D: NA
J: TRBJ2-3
size: NA
V: TRBV28
DNA: TGTGCCAGCAGCCCTCGACAGGACACAGATACGCAGTATTTT
CDR3: CASSPRQDTDTQYF

D: NA
J: TRBJ1-2
size: NA
V: TRBV6-5
DNA: TGTGCCAGCAGACGAACAGGGTCAGGTGCCTATGGCTACACCTTC
CDR3: CASRRTGSGAYGYTF

D: TRBD2
J: TRBJ2-5
size: NA
V: TRBV9
DNA: TGTGCCAGCAGCGCCGGATTGGGACTAGCGGGAGGGATCCAAGAGACCCAGTACTTC
CDR3: CASSAGLGLAGGIQETQYF

D: NA
J: TRBJ2-3
size: NA
V: TRBV2
DNA: TGTGCCAGCAGTGCGTACACTAGTCAACCCACAGATACGCAGTATTTT
CDR3: CASSAYTSQPTDTQYF

D: NA
J: TRBJ2-1
size: NA
V: TRBV9
DNA: TGTGCCAGCAGCGTAGGGCACTACAATGAGCAGTTCTTC
CDR3: CASSVGHYNEQFF

D: NA
J: TRBJ1-5
size: NA
V: TRBV7-2
DNA: TGTGCCAGCAGCTTAGGGCGGGGGATGGAGCCCCAGCATTTT
CDR3: CASSLGRGMEPQHF

D: NA
J: TRBJ2-1
size: few
V: TRBV29-1
DNA: TGCAGCGTTGGGGCTGACAGGTTGGAGACAAGAGAGCAGTTCTTC
CDR3: CSVGADRLETREQFF

D: TRBD2
J: TRBJ2-7
size: NA
V: TRBV5-5
DNA: TGTGCCAGCAGCTCGGGACTAGCGGGAGTCCACGAGCAGTACTTC
CDR3: CASSSGLAGVHEQYF

D: NA
J: TRBJ1-5
size: NA
V: TRBV27
DNA: TGTGCCAGCGCTTGGGGGGGCGCGAACCAGCCCCAGCATTTT
CDR3: CASAWGGANQPQHF

D: TRBD1
J: TRBJ1-5
size: NA
V: TRBV30
DNA: TGTGCCTGGGCCGACAGGGGTAACAATCAGCCCCAGCATTTT
CDR3: CAWADRGNNQPQHF